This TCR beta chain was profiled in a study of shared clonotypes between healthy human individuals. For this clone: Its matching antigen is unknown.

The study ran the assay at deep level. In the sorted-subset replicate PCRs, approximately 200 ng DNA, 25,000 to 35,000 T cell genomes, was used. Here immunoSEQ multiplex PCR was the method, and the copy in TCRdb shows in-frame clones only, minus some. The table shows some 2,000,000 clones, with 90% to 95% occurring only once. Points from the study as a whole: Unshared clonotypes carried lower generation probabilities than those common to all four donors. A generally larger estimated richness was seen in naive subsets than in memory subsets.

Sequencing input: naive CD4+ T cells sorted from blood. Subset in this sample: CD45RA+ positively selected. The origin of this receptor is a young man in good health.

The CDR3 DNA follows: TGTGCCAGCAGCTTGTTCGGGGCCAGCCACGAGCAGTACTTC. Its protein product is CASSLFGASHEQYF. The V and J genes are TRBV5-6 and TRBJ2-7, with D perhaps given as TRBD1 or TRBD2 (5 bases each). Trimming stripped 1 base from V and 5 bases from J, with 13 bases between. The germline CDR1 and CDR2 sequences are SGHDT and YYEEEE. CDR3 length: 14 amino acids.